The following is a T cell receptor beta chain sequence with its context. This sample was included in a study of blood T cell repertoires in COVID-19. Overall study: The United States, Italy and Spain provided the acute and convalescent COVID-19 samples. In each case, the material was cDNA or gDNA derived from T cells, B-cell-depleted T cells, or PBMCs.

Original processing methods: By means of reference gene primer amplification, nucleated cell counts were estimated. Sequencing used immunoSEQ multiplex PCR; TCRdb keeps in-frame clones, though not all of them. V and J calls and clone size are as listed in that table; D and trimming were resolved from the DNA. The sample contains about 160,000 clones, 70% to 80% of which appear only once. The sequencing sample was made of peripheral blood. The TCR originated in a woman aged 55 to 70 with COVID-19, enrolled during active disease.

The CDR3 spells CASSPGLAGGLRQFF. The CDR3 DNA follows: TGTGCCAGCAGCCCTGGACTAGCGGGGGGGCTAAGGCAGTTCTTC. The chain is built from TRBV7-3 and TRBJ2-1; 15 bases match TRBD2. Germline V gives CDR1 SGHTA, CDR2 FQGTGA. The CDR3 length is 15 residues. V lost 5 bases and J lost 12; bases outside the gene matches: 8.